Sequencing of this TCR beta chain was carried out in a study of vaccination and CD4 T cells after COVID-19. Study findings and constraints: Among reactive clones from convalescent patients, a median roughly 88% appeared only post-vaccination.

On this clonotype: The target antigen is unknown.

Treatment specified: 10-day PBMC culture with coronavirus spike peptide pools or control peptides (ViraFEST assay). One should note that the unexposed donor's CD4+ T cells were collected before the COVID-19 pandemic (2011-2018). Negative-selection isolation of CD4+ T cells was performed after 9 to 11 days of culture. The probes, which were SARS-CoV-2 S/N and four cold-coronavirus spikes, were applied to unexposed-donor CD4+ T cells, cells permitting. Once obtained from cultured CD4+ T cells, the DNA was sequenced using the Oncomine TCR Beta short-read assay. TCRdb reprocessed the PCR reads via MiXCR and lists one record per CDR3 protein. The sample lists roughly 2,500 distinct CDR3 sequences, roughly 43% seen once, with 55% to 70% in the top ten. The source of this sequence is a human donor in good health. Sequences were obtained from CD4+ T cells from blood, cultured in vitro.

The CDR3 DNA reads TGTGCCAGCAGCTTAGTGGCTAGCGGGGGTAGGGAGACCCAGTACTTC. Its translation is CASSLVASGGRETQYF. J is TRBJ2-5 and V is TRBV7-6; 10 bases fit TRBD2. CDR1 is SGHVS and CDR2 is FNYEAQ in the germline V gene. The CDR3 covers 16 residues. V was clipped by 1 base and J by 5 bases; unmatched bases: 7.